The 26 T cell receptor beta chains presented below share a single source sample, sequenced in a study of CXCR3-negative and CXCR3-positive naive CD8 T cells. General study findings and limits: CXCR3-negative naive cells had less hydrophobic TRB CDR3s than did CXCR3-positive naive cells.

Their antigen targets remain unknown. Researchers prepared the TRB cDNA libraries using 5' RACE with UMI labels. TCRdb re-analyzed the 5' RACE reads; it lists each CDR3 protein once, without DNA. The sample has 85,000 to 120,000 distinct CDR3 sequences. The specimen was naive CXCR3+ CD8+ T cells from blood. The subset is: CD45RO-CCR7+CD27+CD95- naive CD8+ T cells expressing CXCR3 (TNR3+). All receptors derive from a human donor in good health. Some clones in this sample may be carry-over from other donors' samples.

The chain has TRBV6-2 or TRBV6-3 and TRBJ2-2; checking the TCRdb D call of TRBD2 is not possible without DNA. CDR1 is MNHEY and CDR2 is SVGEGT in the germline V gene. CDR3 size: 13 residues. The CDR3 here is CASSPSRTGELFF.

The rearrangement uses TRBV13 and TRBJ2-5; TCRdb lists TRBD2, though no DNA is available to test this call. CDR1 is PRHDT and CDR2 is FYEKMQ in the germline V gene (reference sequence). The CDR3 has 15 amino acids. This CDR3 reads CASNQRGADQETQYF.

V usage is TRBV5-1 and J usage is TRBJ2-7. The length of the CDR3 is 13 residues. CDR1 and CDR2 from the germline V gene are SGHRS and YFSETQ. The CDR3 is CASSSRTSYEQYF.

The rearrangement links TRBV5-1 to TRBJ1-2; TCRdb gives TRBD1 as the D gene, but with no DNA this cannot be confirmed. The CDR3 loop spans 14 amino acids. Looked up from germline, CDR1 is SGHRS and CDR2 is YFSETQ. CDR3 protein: CASSFGTGDYGYTF.

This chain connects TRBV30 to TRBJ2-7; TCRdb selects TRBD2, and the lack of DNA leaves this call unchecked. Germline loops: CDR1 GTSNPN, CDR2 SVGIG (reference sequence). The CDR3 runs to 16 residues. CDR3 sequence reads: CAWRALTREGLFEQYF.

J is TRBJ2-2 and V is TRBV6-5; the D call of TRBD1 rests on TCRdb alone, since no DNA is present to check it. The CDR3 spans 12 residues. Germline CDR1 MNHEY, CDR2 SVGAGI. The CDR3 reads CASSYGGGELFF.

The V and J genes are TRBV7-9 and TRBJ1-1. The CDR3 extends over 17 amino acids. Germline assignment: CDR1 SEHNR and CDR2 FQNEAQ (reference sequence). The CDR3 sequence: CASSPVGAQRLNTEAFF.

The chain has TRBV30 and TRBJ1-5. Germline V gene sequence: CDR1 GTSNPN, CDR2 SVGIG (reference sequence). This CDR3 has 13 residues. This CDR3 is CAWSVASNQPQHF.

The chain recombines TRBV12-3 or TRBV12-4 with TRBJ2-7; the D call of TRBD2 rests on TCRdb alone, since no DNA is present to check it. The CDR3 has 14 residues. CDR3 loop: CASSHNLGVNEQYF.

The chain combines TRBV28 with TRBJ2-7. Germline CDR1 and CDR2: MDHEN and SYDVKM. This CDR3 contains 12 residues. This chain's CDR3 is CASGRNYYEQYF.

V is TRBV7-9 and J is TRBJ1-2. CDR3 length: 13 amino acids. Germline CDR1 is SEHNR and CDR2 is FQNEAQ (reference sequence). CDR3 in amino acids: CASSSAGVGLAAF.

The CDR3 loop reads CASSLGTDYNEQFF. The rearrangement links TRBV18 to TRBJ2-1; there is no DNA to check the TCRdb D call of TRBD1. This CDR3 region has 14 residues. The germline gives CDR1 KGHSH, CDR2 LQKENI.

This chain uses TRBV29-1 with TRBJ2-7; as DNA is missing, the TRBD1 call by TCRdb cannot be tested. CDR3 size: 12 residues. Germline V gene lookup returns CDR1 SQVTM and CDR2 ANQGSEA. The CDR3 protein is CSVPGPNYEQYF.

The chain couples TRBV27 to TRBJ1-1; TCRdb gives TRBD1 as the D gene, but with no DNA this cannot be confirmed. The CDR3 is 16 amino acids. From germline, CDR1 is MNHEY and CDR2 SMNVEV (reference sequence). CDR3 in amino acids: CASSLLMPLRGTEAFF.

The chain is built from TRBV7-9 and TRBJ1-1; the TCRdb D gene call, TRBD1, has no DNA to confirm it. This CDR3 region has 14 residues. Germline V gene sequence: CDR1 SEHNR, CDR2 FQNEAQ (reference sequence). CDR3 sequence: CASSRRTPNTEAFF.

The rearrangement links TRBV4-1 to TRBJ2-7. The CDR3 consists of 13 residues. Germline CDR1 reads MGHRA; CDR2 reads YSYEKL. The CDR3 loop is CASSQDRYYEQYF.

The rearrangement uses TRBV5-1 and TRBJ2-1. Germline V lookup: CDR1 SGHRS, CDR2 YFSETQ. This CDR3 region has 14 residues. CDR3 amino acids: CASSSTVTDNEQFF.

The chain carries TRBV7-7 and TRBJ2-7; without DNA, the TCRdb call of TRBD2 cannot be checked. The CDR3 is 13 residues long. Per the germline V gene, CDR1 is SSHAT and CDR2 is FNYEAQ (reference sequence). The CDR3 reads CASSPGPADEQYF.

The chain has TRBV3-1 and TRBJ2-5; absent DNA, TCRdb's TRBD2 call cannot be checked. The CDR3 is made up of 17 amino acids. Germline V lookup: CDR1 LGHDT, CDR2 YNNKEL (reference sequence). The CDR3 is CASSQRGTSGLQETQYF.

The CDR3 loop is CASSKAWVTGELFF. V is TRBV21-1 and J is TRBJ2-2. TRBV21-1 is a pseudogene segment. CDR3 length: 14 amino acids.

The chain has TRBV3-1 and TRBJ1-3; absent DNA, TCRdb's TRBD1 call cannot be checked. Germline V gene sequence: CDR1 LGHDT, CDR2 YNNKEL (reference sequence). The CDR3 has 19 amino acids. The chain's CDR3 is CASSQEVGQGRRSGNTIYF.

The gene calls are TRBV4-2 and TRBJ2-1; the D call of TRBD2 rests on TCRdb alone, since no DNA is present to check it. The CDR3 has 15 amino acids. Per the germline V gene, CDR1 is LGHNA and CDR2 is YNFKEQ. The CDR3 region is CASSDSGGAYNEQFF.

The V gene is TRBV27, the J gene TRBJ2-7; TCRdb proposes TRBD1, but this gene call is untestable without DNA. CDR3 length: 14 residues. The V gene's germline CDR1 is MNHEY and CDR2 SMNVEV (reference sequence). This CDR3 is CASSFGTGLSEQYF.

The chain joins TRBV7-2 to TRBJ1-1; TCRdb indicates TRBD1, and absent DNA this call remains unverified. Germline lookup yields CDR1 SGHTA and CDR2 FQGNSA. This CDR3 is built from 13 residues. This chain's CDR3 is CASSLGGATEAFF.

The CDR3: CSVVWGNTEAFF. The V gene is TRBV29-1, the J gene TRBJ1-1. The CDR3 extends over 12 amino acids. Germline V gene sequence: CDR1 SQVTM, CDR2 ANQGSEA.

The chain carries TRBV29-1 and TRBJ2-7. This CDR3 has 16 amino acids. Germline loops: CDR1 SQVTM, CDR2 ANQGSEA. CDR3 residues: CSVEGSIGSGLREQYF.